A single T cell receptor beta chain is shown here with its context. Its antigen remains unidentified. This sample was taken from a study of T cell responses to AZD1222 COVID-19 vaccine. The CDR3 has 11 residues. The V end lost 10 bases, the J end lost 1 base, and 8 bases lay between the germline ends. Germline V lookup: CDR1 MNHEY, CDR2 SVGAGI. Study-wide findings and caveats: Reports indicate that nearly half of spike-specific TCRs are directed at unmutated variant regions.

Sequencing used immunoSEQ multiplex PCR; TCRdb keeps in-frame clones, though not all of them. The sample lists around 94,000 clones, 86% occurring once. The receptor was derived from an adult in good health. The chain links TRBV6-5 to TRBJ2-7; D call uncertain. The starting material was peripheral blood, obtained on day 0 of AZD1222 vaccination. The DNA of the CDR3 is TGTGCCACCCGGGTTTCCTACGAGCAGTACTTC. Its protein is CATRVSYEQYF.